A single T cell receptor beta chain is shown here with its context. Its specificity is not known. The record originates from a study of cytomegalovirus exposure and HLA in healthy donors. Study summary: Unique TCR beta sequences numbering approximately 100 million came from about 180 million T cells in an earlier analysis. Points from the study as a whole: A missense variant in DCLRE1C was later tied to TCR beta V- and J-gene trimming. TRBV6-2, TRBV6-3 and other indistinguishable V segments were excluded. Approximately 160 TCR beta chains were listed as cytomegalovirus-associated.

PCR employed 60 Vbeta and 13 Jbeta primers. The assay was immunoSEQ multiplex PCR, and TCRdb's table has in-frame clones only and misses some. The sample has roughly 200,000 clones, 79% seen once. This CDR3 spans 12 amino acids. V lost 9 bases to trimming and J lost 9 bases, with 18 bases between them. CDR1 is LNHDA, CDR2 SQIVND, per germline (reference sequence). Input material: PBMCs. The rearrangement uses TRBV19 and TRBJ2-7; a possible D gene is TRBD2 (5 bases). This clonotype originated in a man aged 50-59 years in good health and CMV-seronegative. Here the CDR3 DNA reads TGTGCCAGCGGATCTAGGGTTGAGGGGCAGTACTTC. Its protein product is CASGSRVEGQYF.